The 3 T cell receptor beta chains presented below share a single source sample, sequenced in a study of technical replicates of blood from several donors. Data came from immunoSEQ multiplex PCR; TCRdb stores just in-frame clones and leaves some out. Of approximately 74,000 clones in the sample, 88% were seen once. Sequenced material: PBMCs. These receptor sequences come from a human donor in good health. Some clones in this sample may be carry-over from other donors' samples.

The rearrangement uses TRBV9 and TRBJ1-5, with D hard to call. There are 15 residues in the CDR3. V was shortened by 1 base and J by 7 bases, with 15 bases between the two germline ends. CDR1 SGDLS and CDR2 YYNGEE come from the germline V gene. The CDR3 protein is CASSVNSNPGQPQHF. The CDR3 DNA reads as TGTGCCAGCAGCGTAAACAGCAACCCGGGACAGCCCCAGCATTTT.

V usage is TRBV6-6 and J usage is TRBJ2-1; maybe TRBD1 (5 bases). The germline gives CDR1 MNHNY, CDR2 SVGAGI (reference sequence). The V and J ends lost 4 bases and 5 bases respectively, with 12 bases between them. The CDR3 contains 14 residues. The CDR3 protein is CASSSRQRHNEQFF. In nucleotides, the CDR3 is TGTGCCAGCAGTTCACGACAGAGGCACAATGAGCAGTTCTTC.

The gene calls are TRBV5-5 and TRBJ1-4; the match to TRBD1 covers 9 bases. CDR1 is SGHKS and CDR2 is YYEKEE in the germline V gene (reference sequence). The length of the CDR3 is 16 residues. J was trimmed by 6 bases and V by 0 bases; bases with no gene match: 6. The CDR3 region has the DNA TGTGCCAGCAGCTTGGCCGGGACAGGGCGGGATGAAAAACTGTTTTTT. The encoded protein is CASSLAGTGRDEKLFF.